These T cell receptor beta chains were read from a single sample in a study of T cell changes during pregnancy in multiple sclerosis. This table comes from immunoSEQ multiplex PCR, and its TCRdb copy is limited to in-frame clones, with some not included. This table holds around 130,000 clones, roughly 96% found once. Sequencing used peripheral blood, obtained after pregnancy. The receptors were sampled from a female donor with multiple sclerosis, enrolled in a pregnancy study. CDR3s include the opening cysteine and the closing phenylalanine or tryptophan. Each record gives: V gene, clone size, J gene, D gene, CDR3 DNA, CDR3 protein. A D gene is named only where the DNA matches it firmly. Clone size is given for some rows only: seen once, a few or many times, or a class if the clone is expanded.

v_gene: TRBV27
abundance: -
j_gene: TRBJ2-1
d_gene: TRBD2
CDR3nt: TGTGCCAGCAGGCCTAGCGGGAGGGTTGGAGGCAATGAGCAGTTCTTC
CDR3aa: CASRPSGRVGGNEQFF

v_gene: TRBV7-8
abundance: -
j_gene: TRBJ2-5
d_gene: TRBD1
CDR3nt: TGTGCCAGCGGGACAGGGGGCGAGACCCAGTACTTC
CDR3aa: CASGTGGETQYF

v_gene: TRBV2
abundance: once
j_gene: TRBJ1-2
d_gene: TRBD1
CDR3nt: TGTGCCAGCAGTGAATGGATACAGGGGGCCGGGAGGAGCTATGGCTACACCTTC
CDR3aa: CASSEWIQGAGRSYGYTF

v_gene: TRBV7-3
abundance: -
j_gene: TRBJ2-1
d_gene: TRBD2
CDR3nt: TGTGCCAGCAGCTTTAGCGGGAATGAAAACAATGAGCAGTTCTTC
CDR3aa: CASSFSGNENNEQFF

v_gene: TRBV28
abundance: -
j_gene: TRBJ2-7
d_gene: -
CDR3nt: TGTGCCAGCAGGGCCGGGATAGGGACCTACGAGCAGTACTTC
CDR3aa: CASRAGIGTYEQYF

v_gene: TRBV10-3
abundance: -
j_gene: TRBJ1-5
d_gene: TRBD1
CDR3nt: TGTGCCATCAGTGAGTCAGACAGGGTTTCGCCTCAGCCCCAGCATTTT
CDR3aa: CAISESDRVSPQPQHF

v_gene: TRBV15
abundance: -
j_gene: TRBJ2-1
d_gene: -
CDR3nt: TGTGCCACCAGCAGAGAGCTCGGTGAGCAGTTCTTC
CDR3aa: CATSRELGEQFF

v_gene: TRBV28
abundance: -
j_gene: TRBJ1-5
d_gene: -
CDR3nt: TGTGCCAGCAGTCTACCGGGCGGAGGGTCTGGCAATCAGCCCCAGCATTTT
CDR3aa: CASSLPGGGSGNQPQHF

v_gene: TRBV15
abundance: -
j_gene: TRBJ2-2
d_gene: TRBD2
CDR3nt: TGTGCCACCAGCAGAGATCGAACTAGCGGGAGTTCCGGGGAGCTGTTTTTT
CDR3aa: CATSRDRTSGSSGELFF

v_gene: TRBV4-2
abundance: once
j_gene: TRBJ2-4
d_gene: TRBD2
CDR3nt: TGTGCCAGCAGCCAAGGGGGACTAGCGGGCTCTCTAGCCAAAAACATTCAGTACTTC
CDR3aa: CASSQGGLAGSLAKNIQYF

v_gene: TRBV20-1
abundance: -
j_gene: TRBJ2-7
d_gene: TRBD1
CDR3nt: TGCAGTGCCCCAGGGGGCTACGAGCAGTACTTC
CDR3aa: CSAPGGYEQYF

v_gene: TRBV21-1
abundance: -
j_gene: TRBJ2-1
d_gene: -
CDR3nt: TGTGCCAGCAGCAAGCCCCTTTCAGTCGCTGCCCACAATGAGCAGTTCTTC
CDR3aa: CASSKPLSVAAHNEQFF

v_gene: TRBV25-1
abundance: -
j_gene: TRBJ1-1
d_gene: -
CDR3nt: TGTGCCAGCTCCTTAGGAGGAGGCACTGAAGCTTTCTTT
CDR3aa: CASSLGGGTEAFF

v_gene: TRBV9
abundance: -
j_gene: TRBJ2-7
d_gene: TRBD2
CDR3nt: TGTGCCAGCAGCGTAGTTGCGGGAGGCACCGAGCAGTACTTC
CDR3aa: CASSVVAGGTEQYF

v_gene: TRBV7-6
abundance: -
j_gene: TRBJ2-1
d_gene: TRBD2
CDR3nt: TGTGCCAGCAGCTTTGCGGGAGGTACGAATGAGCAGTTCTTC
CDR3aa: CASSFAGGTNEQFF

v_gene: TRBV27
abundance: -
j_gene: TRBJ2-1
d_gene: TRBD2
CDR3nt: TGTGCCAGCAGTTTATCCCAAAGCGGGAGCTCCTACAATGAGCAGTTCTTC
CDR3aa: CASSLSQSGSSYNEQFF

v_gene: TRBV9
abundance: -
j_gene: TRBJ2-7
d_gene: -
CDR3nt: TGTGCCAGCAGCGTAGCATGGGGCGGCGAGCAGTACTTC
CDR3aa: CASSVAWGGEQYF